The 16 T cell receptor beta chains below were found in one sample sequenced in a study of post-analysis software for immune sequencing data. Study results and caveats: TRBV segments more frequent in patients than in controls numbered a few and included TRBV5-6, TRBV5-1 and TRBV20-1.

Their target antigens are unknown. cDNA libraries of TCR beta carried unique molecular identifiers. TCRdb analysed the PCR reads with MiXCR anew, one entry per CDR3 protein. The data contain roughly 200,000 distinct CDR3 sequences, roughly 28% of them singletons. Sequenced material: blood. These receptors came from a girl under 18 with multiple sclerosis.

With regard to this clonotype: A much larger clone differs by one base, so this may be a read error. This sequence joins TRBV20-1 and TRBJ2-1; 9 positions match TRBD2. This CDR3 has 14 amino acids. The J segment lost 10 bases and the V segment lost 5 bases, leaving 12 bases of the junction unmatched. In germline, CDR1 is DFQATT, CDR2 SNEGSKA (reference sequence). This CDR3 is CSALIRREGHEQFF. The CDR3, as DNA: TGCAGTGCTCTCATCCGGCGGGAGGGCCACGAGCAGTTCTTC.

This clonotype was detected once. The CDR3: CASSQTRNGYNEQFF. In DNA form, the CDR3 reads TGTGCCAGCAGCCAGACGAGGAACGGCTACAATGAGCAGTTCTTC. The V and J genes are TRBV3-1 and TRBJ2-1; D unclear. Trimming stripped 3 bases from V and 3 bases from J, with 12 bases between. CDR1 LGHDT and CDR2 YNNKEL come from the germline V gene (reference sequence). The CDR3 contains 15 residues.

The rearrangement links TRBV15 to TRBJ2-1; D may be TRBD1 or TRBD2 (5 bases each). The CDR3 length is 12 residues. Trimming pared 1 base from V and 9 bases from J, leaving 7 bases between. Germline V lookup: CDR1 LNHNV, CDR2 YYDKDF (reference sequence). The CDR3 loop reads CATSRVRGEQFF. The CDR3 DNA reads as TGTGCCACCAGCAGAGTGAGGGGTGAGCAGTTCTTC.

The V gene is TRBV12-3 or TRBV12-4, the J gene TRBJ2-5; D is possibly TRBD2 (6 bases). This CDR3 contains 15 residues. With 4 bases removed from V and 1 base from J, the gap between germline ends came to 13 bases. The CDR3 spells CASSSQTSRQETQYF. The DNA for the CDR3 is TGTGCCAGCAGTTCACAGACTAGTCGCCAAGAGACCCAGTACTTC.

This clonotype was detected ten times or more. The V and J genes are TRBV25-1 and TRBJ2-5; D gene unclear. CDR1 MGHDK and CDR2 SYGVNS come from the germline V gene. Trimming removed 1 base at V and 1 base at J, with 7 bases between. The CDR3 totals 14 residues. The CDR3 spells CASSEWGSQETQYF. Here the CDR3 DNA reads TGTGCCAGCAGTGAATGGGGAAGCCAAGAGACCCAGTACTTC.

This clonotype was detected ten times or more. This rearrangement joins TRBV7-9 to TRBJ2-7; D is unresolved. The CDR3 contains 11 residues. The V end was cut by 5 bases, the J end by 6 bases, with 8 bases between. Germline values: CDR1 SEHNR, CDR2 FQNEAQ (reference sequence). CDR3 sequence (DNA): TGTGCCAGCAGCCTCTCACCCGAGCAGTACTTC. This sequence encodes CASSLSPEQYF.

In regard to this clonotype: A much larger clone differs from this one at a single base, so this may be a read error. The chain is built from TRBV5-1 and TRBJ2-1; D call uncertain. The end of the DNA fits TRBJ2-7 better, so the J call may be wrong. CDR1 is SGHRS and CDR2 is YFSETQ in the germline V gene. The length of the CDR3 is 15 residues. For the CDR3, the DNA is TGCGCCAGCAGCTTGGGTCAGAGCTCCTACAATGAGCAGTACTTC. As protein: CASSLGQSSYNEQYF.

This clonotype was observed at least ten times. This chain links TRBV29-1 with TRBJ2-5, with TRBD1 matching over 7 bases. The CDR3 sequence is 14 residues long. Germline assignment: CDR1 SQVTM and CDR2 ANQGSEA. The junction had 6 bases not matched to a gene; V was cut back by 4 bases and J by 1 base. The DNA of the CDR3 is TGCAGCGTTGTTCACAGGGGTCTCCAAGAGACCCAGTACTTC. Translating it yields CSVVHRGLQETQYF.

This sequence joins TRBV29-1 and TRBJ1-3; D is unresolved. This CDR3 is built from 13 residues. V lost 5 bases and J lost 2, with 10 bases in between. Germline V lookup: CDR1 SQVTM, CDR2 ANQGSEA. CDR3 in DNA: TGCAGCGTTTCTGGGCTGACTGGAAACACCATATATTTT. This gives the protein CSVSGLTGNTIYF.

To note about this clonotype: This may arise from a read error, as a much more abundant clone is one base away. The chain links TRBV28 to TRBJ2-1; D remains unclear. The J call is uncertain, as TRBJ2-7 better fits the DNA end. The CDR3 sequence is 16 residues long. The germline CDR1 and CDR2 sequences are MDHEN and SYDVKM. In DNA, the CDR3 is TGTGCCAGCACCAAGAATTGGGCTAGGCCCCACAATGAGCAGTACTTC. Translated, it gives CASTKNWARPHNEQYF.

This clonotype appeared a few times. At one boundary the junction diverges from the germline segment, which might be a read error. J is TRBJ2-7 and V is TRBV28; D might be TRBD1 or TRBD2, each matching 5 bases. Germline V CDR1 and CDR2: MDHEN, SYDVKM. This CDR3 contains 16 residues. In DNA, the CDR3 is TGTGCCGGCAGTTCAAGGGACGAAGTGTGGGCTTACGAGCAGTACTTC. Protein: CAGSSRDEVWAYEQYF. The complete variable domain, with remaining parts taken from reference TRBV28 and TRBJ2-7, reads DVKVTQSSRYLVKRTGEKVFLECVQDMDHENMFWYRQDPGLGLRLIYFSYDVKMKEKGDIPEGYSVSREKKERFSLILESASTNQTSMYLCAGSSRDEVWAYEQYFGPGTRLTVT.

This chain joins TRBV28 and TRBJ2-5; a possible D gene is TRBD2 (6 bases). The J call is doubtful: the DNA matches TRBJ2-7 better. Germline assignment: CDR1 MDHEN and CDR2 SYDVKM. The CDR3 is 14 amino acids. CDR3 in amino acids: CASSWSGGDYEQYF. The CDR3 DNA follows: TGTGCCAGCAGTTGGAGTGGAGGGGACTACGAGCAGTACTTC.

This rearrangement joins TRBV6-4 to TRBJ2-5; 9 nucleotides align to TRBD2. The CDR3 runs to 17 residues. The germline V gene encodes CDR1 MRHNA and CDR2 SNTAGT. V dropped 0 bases and J dropped 0; count of bases not matched to a gene: 5. The CDR3, as DNA: TGTGCCAGCAGTGACTCGATGCGACTAGCGGACCAAGAGACCCAGTACTTC. Protein sequence: CASSDSMRLADQETQYF.

This clonotype was counted at least ten times. The chain joins TRBV29-1 to TRBJ2-7, with D possibly TRBD1 on 6 matching bases. The CDR3 contains 12 residues. Germline lookup yields CDR1 SQVTM and CDR2 ANQGSEA. V dropped 7 bases and J dropped 0 bases, with 10 bases sitting between them. As DNA, the CDR3 is TGCAGCGCGAGGACAGTCTCCTACGAGCAGTACTTC. As protein: CSARTVSYEQYF.

The table lists this clonotype with a count of one. One junction end disagrees with the germline gene, perhaps due to a read error. The chain is built from TRBV6-6 and TRBJ2-7; 7 nucleotides agree with TRBD1. CDR3 length: 15 amino acids. Germline V gene data show CDR1 as MNHNY and CDR2 as SVGAGI (reference sequence). The CDR3 sequence is CAGSYRDSAFYEQYF. DNA of the CDR3: TGTGCCGGCAGTTACCGGGACAGCGCATTCTACGAGCAGTACTTC.

The V and J genes are TRBV15 and TRBJ2-3; a weak D match, TRBD1 (7 bases). From germline, CDR1 is LNHNV and CDR2 YYDKDF (reference sequence). CDR3 size: 18 residues. V lost 0 bases and J 3 bases, leaving 19 bases between the germline ends. The CDR3 reads CATSRDPPDRDWTDTQYF. The CDR3 DNA reads TGTGCCACCAGCAGAGATCCCCCCGACAGGGACTGGACAGATACGCAGTATTTT.